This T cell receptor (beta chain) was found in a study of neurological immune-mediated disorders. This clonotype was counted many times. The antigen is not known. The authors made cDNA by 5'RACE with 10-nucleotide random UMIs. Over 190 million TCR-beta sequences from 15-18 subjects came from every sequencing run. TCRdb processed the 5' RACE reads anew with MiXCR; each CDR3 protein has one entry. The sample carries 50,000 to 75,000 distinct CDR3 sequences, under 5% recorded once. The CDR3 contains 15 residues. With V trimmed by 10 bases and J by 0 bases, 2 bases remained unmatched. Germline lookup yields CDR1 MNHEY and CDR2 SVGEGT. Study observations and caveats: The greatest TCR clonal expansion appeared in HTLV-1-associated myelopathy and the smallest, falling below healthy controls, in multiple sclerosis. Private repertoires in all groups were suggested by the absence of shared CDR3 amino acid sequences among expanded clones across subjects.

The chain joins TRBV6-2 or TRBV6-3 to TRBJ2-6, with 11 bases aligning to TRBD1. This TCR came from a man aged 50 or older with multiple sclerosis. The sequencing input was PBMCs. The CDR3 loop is CATGTGGSGANVLTF. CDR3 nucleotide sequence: TGTGCCACCGGGACAGGGGGCTCTGGGGCCAACGTCCTGACTTTC.